One sample yielded the 14 T cell receptor beta chains listed below, sequenced in a study of T-cell memory formation after mild COVID-19. TCRdb itself ran the 5' RACE reads through MiXCR, one entry per CDR3 protein. The data hold about 130,000 distinct CDR3 sequences, with about 15% observed a single time. Input material: PBMCs or a T cell subset sorted from them (not recorded which). Every receptor here comes from a man aged 18 to 30 who had mild COVID-19 (a few samples of this study predate the infection). Cell type and time point are not known.

This clonotype was seen more than once but under ten times. CDR3 DNA sequence: TGTGCCAGCAGTTACGGCGTGGTAAACTATGGCTACACCTTC. Its protein product is CASSYGVVNYGYTF. The genes are TRBV6-5 and TRBJ1-2; D is undetermined. This CDR3 contains 14 residues. V was clipped by 2 bases and J by 2 bases, with 9 bases between them. Looked up from germline, CDR1 is MNHEY and CDR2 is SVGAGI.

Only a few counts were recorded for this clonotype. The chain carries TRBV4-3 and TRBJ1-4; D gene ambiguous. V lost 1 base to trimming and J lost 5 bases, with 11 bases between them. Germline V lookup: CDR1 LGHNA, CDR2 YSLEER. The CDR3 covers 15 residues. The CDR3 spells CASSQGRVSNEKLFF. The CDR3 bases are TGCGCCAGCAGCCAAGGAAGGGTTTCAAATGAAAAACTGTTTTTT.

This clonotype was observed a handful of times. This chain joins TRBV2 and TRBJ2-5; TRBD1 matches at 8 bases. The CDR3 length is 13 residues. The V gene end was trimmed by 6 bases and the J gene end by 4 bases; junction bases not matched to a gene: 4. Germline CDR1 is SNHLY and CDR2 is FYNNEI. The CDR3 nucleotides read TGTGCCAGCAGCCAGGGGGCGGCAGAGACCCAGTACTTC. Translated: CASSQGAAETQYF.

The chain has TRBV7-2 and TRBJ1-2; D gene ambiguous. Trimming left V 3 bases short and J 0 bases short, with 5 bases between. Germline assignment: CDR1 SGHTA and CDR2 FQGNSA. The CDR3 is 13 residues long. This CDR3 reads CASSFNTNYGYTF. Here the CDR3 DNA reads TGTGCCAGCAGCTTCAACACTAACTATGGCTACACCTTC.

This clonotype turned up a few times. The V and J genes are TRBV7-6 and TRBJ2-2, with TRBD2 matching 8 bases. V trimming: 5 bases; J trimming: 3 bases; junction bases outside the gene matches: 14. Germline V gene data show CDR1 as SGHVS and CDR2 as FNYEAQ. There are 18 residues in the CDR3. The CDR3 DNA reads as TGTGCCAGCAGCCCCAATAGTGGAGCGGGGGTCCACACCGGGGAGCTGTTTTTT. The encoded protein is CASSPNSGAGVHTGELFF.

This rearrangement joins TRBV6-6 to TRBJ1-1; perhaps TRBD1 as D (6 bases). Germline lookup yields CDR1 MNHNY and CDR2 SVGAGI (reference sequence). Trimming pared 1 base from V and 3 bases from J, leaving 12 bases between. CDR3 length: 15 residues. CDR3 in DNA: TGTGCCAGCAGTTACTTTCACGGACAGTACACTGAAGCTTTCTTT. Translating gives CASSYFHGQYTEAFF.

The rearrangement links TRBV11-2 to TRBJ2-7, with 8 bases matching TRBD1. Germline CDR1 reads SGHAT; CDR2 reads FQNNGV. This CDR3 contains 15 residues. After removal of 3 bases from V and 5 bases from J, the junction contained 9 bases not matched to a gene. The CDR3 sequence is CASSFGQGSNDEQYV. In nucleotides, the CDR3 is TGTGCCAGCAGCTTCGGACAGGGAAGTAACGACGAGCAGTACGTC.

This clonotype showed up just a few times. The gene calls are TRBV14 and TRBJ2-5; TRBD2 might be the D (6 bases). The CDR3 runs 14 residues. The germline V and J ends were trimmed by 1 base and 5 bases, with 11 bases remaining between them. Germline CDR1 reads SGHDN; CDR2 reads FVKESK. This CDR3 reads CASSQGAGLETQYF. The CDR3 coding sequence is TGTGCCAGCAGCCAAGGTGCGGGGTTGGAGACCCAGTACTTC.

This clonotype was counted a few times. The CDR3 loop reads CASSIITNTEAFF. The CDR3 region has the DNA TGTGCCAGCAGTATTATAACGAACACTGAAGCTTTCTTT. The chain links TRBV14 to TRBJ1-1; no clear D. Germline V CDR1 and CDR2: SGHDN, FVKESK. V was pared by 6 bases and J by 1 base, with 9 bases between. The CDR3 runs 13 residues.

V is TRBV20-1 and J is TRBJ2-7; 9 nucleotides align to TRBD1. This CDR3 has 15 residues. V shed 3 bases and J 2 bases; nucleotides not matched to a gene: 8. Germline lookup yields CDR1 DFQATT and CDR2 SNEGSKA (reference sequence). The CDR3 here is CSASSARDRAYEQYV. The CDR3 nucleotides read TGCAGTGCTAGTTCAGCCCGGGACAGGGCCTACGAGCAGTACGTC.

The genes are TRBV6-6 and TRBJ1-2, with D maybe TRBD1 (5 bases). Germline V gene data show CDR1 as MNHNY and CDR2 as SVGAGI (reference sequence). The length of the CDR3 is 15 residues. Deletions cut 0 bases from V and 1 base from J, with 9 bases between. The CDR3 DNA follows: TGTGCCAGCAGTTACTCGATTGGGGGTAACTATGGCTACACCTTC. Protein: CASSYSIGGNYGYTF.

This clonotype was observed a handful of times. The chain uses TRBV4-3 and TRBJ2-3; a weak D match, TRBD1 (5 bases). The V end was cut by 5 bases, the J end by 7 bases, with 16 bases between. This CDR3 comprises 14 residues. Germline values: CDR1 LGHNA, CDR2 YSLEER. This CDR3 is CASSYQGWLNTQYF. CDR3 DNA: TGCGCCAGCAGCTATCAGGGTTGGCTAAATACGCAGTATTTT.

This clonotype was counted a few times. V and J are TRBV7-8 and TRBJ2-3, with D possibly matching TRBD1 (5 bases). CDR1 and CDR2 (germline): SGHVS, FQNEAQ. V was pared by 5 bases and J by 2 bases, with 14 bases between. CDR3 length equals 15 residues. The DNA for the CDR3 is TGTGCCAGCAGCGCCTTGACGACAGCCACAGATACGCAGTATTTT. Its protein product is CASSALTTATDTQYF. Variable domain in full (rest from reference TRBV7-8 and TRBJ2-3): GAGVSQSPRYKVAKRGQDVALRCDPISGHVSLFWYQQALGQGPEFLTYFQNEAQLDKSGLPSDRFFAERPEGSVSTLKIQRTQQEDSAVYLCASSALTTATDTQYFGPGTRLTVL.

This clonotype came up a few times. The chain links TRBV2 to TRBJ2-3; tentatively, D is TRBD1 or TRBD2 (5 bases each). This CDR3 has 14 residues. Germline lookup yields CDR1 SNHLY and CDR2 FYNNEI. V shed 8 bases and J shed 4 bases, with 16 bases lying between them. The CDR3 loop reads CASQWDPISDTQYF. Here the CDR3 DNA reads TGTGCCAGCCAGTGGGACCCTATTTCAGATACGCAGTATTTT.